This is a list of T cell receptor beta chains from one sample in a study of T cells after yellow fever vaccination. TCRdb called the 5' RACE reads again in MiXCR, with one record for every CDR3 protein. The table includes 68,000 or so distinct CDR3 sequences, less than 8.5% detected once. Sequenced material: CD8+ T cells sorted from PBMCs, taken 15 days after the yellow fever booster vaccination. The receptors here all came from a young man who received the YFV17D yellow fever vaccine. CDR3s include the opening cysteine and the closing phenylalanine or tryptophan. Each record gives: D gene, J gene, V gene, clone size, CDR3 protein, CDR3 DNA. A D gene is named only where the DNA matches it firmly. Part of the rows lack a size; the others show once, few, many or a class for expanded clones.

NA,TRBJ2-7,TRBV12-3/TRBV12-4,many,CASGQGLTYEQYF,TGTGCCAGCGGGCAGGGACTTACCTACGAGCAGTACTTC
TRBD2,TRBJ2-2,TRBV5-4,many,CASSSPGLAGTYYTGELFF,TGTGCCAGCAGCTCCCCGGGACTAGCGGGAACTTATTACACCGGGGAGCTGTTTTTT
TRBD2,TRBJ2-3,TRBV6-4,many,CASSLAGGTDTQYF,TGTGCCAGCAGTCTAGCGGGAGGAACAGATACGCAGTATTTT
NA,TRBJ2-1,TRBV29-1,many,CSVEAGHSYNEQFF,TGCAGCGTTGAGGCTGGACACTCCTACAATGAGCAGTTCTTC
NA,TRBJ2-7,TRBV7-9,many,CASSTTRVQGEQYF,TGTGCCAGCAGCACCACTAGGGTACAAGGCGAGCAGTACTTC
TRBD1,TRBJ1-2,TRBV20-1,many,CSARTGSYGYTF,TGCAGTGCCAGGACAGGGAGCTATGGCTACACCTTC
NA,TRBJ2-2,TRBV6-5,many,CASSYSGVGELFF,TGTGCCAGCAGTTACTCAGGGGTGGGGGAGCTGTTTTTT
NA,TRBJ2-5,TRBV19,NA,CASSTPEVGDGETQYF,TGTGCCAGTAGTACTCCGGAGGTTGGGGATGGAGAGACCCAGTACTTC
TRBD2,TRBJ2-3,TRBV4-3,many,CASSRLATTDTQYF,TGCGCCAGCAGTAGACTAGCCACGACAGATACGCAGTATTTT
TRBD2,TRBJ2-2,TRBV19,many,CASSPLGTSGGNTGELFF,TGTGCCAGTAGTCCCCTCGGGACTAGCGGGGGGAACACCGGGGAGCTGTTTTTT
TRBD2,TRBJ2-7,TRBV28,many,CASSLSGGLVSYEQYF,TGTGCCAGCAGTCTTAGTGGAGGACTAGTCTCCTACGAGCAGTACTTC